A selection of T cell receptor beta chains follows, all from one sample in a study of tissue T cells after allogeneic stem cell transplantation. The data were produced by immunoSEQ multiplex PCR, yet TCRdb's version contains in-frame clones alone and is incomplete. The top ten clones hold around 4.2% of a sample with about 1,000 clones, 91% of them seen once. The material was spleen tissue, obtained at autopsy. These TCRs come from a male patient over 55 with steroid-refractory graft-versus-host disease after an allogeneic stem cell transplant. Some T cells may have come from the graft donor. Both conserved end residues are part of each CDR3.

v_call cdr3_length cdr3_aa
TRBV28 12 CASSPGNTEAFF
TRBV30 12 CAWMDSGNTIYF
TRBV28 15 CASSPRTGSSYEQYF
TRBV7-9 14 CASSNDRGPYEQYF
TRBV6-1 15 CASSEFWVANTEAFF
TRBV30 14 CAWSTPGGLYGYTF
TRBV27 14 CASSLAGSAGELFF
TRBV14 18 CASSLDHGTSGVTNEQFF
TRBV6-4 15 CASSDGTSGGNEQFF
TRBV9 21 CASSVATGGAGGPSGLETQYF
TRBV19 14 CASSRDRGPDGYTF
TRBV3-1/TRBV3-2 13 CASRDIDNSPLHF
TRBV12-3/TRBV12-4 13 CASTIGHPEKLFF
TRBV5-8 17 CASSERDRVARNEKLFF
TRBV18 11 CASSPDETQYF
TRBV7-9 15 CASIESGQSNSPLHF
TRBV6-1 13 CASSEGEGQPQHF
TRBV5-1 14 CASKRTGTGYGYTF
TRBV3-1/TRBV3-2 15 CASSHRQGSTGELFF
TRBV19 16 CASSIPTAASGNTIYF
TRBV6-1 15 CASSEMGTGGYEQYF
TRBV6-6 13 CASSSGQGTKQFF
TRBV9 15 CASSVIGGSTDTQYF
TRBV6-2/TRBV6-3 14 CASSSHGGWEGLYF
TRBV7-7 14 CASSSGGNTGELFF
TRBV3-1/TRBV3-2 17 CASSRWVPFAKKNIQYF
TRBV6-5 15 CASSYSGTSYNEQFF
TRBV5-1 15 CASSEGQAVNTEAFF
TRBV15 17 CATSGRTEMVGNQPQHF
TRBV5-6 14 CASSLPAGLTEAFF
TRBV28 14 CASSFGPSNQPQHF
TRBV11-1 14 CASSRTDLYNEQFF
TRBV19 13 CASSIEQTTEAFF
TRBV29-1 11 CSVGGWYEQYF
TRBV6-1 14 CASSEAGGFYGYTF
TRBV6-5 12 CASVKEGTEAFF
TRBV11-2 12 CASSRGWNEQFF
TRBV19 15 CASSEAYGTRWEAFF
TRBV6-4 11 CASSDRGVQYF
TRBV25-1 17 CASVGARRQGGNYEQYF
TRBV19 13 CASSGTDNQPQHF